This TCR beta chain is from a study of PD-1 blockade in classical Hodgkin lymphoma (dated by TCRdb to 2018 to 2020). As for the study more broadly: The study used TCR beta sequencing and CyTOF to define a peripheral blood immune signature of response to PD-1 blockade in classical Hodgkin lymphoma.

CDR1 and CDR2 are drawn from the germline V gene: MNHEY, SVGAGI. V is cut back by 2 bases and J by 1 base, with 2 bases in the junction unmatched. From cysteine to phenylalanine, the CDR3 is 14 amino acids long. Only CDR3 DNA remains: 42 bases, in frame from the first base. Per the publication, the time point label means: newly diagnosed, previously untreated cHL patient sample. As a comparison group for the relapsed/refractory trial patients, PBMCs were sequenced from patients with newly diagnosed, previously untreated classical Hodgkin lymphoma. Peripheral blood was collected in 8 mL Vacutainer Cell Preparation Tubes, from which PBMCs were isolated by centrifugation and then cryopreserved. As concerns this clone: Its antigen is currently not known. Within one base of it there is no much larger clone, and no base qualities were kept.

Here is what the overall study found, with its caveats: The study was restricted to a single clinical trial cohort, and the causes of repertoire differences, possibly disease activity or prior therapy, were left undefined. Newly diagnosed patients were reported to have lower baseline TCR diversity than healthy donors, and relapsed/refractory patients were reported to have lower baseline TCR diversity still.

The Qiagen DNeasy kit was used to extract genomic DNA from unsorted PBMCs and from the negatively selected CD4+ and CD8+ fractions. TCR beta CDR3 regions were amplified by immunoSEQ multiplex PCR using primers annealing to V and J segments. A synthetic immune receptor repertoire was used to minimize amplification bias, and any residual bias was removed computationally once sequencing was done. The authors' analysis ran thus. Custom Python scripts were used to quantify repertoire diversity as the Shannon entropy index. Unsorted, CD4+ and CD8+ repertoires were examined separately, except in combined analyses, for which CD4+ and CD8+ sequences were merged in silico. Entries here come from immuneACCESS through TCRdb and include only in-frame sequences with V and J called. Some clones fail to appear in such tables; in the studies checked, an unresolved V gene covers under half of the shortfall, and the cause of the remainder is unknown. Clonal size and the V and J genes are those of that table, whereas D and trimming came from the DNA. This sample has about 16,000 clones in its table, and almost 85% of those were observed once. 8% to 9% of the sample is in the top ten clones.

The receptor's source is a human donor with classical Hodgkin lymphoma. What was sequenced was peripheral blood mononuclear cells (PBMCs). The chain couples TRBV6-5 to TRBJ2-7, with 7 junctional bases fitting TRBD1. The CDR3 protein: CASSYRGRSYEQYF. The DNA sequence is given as TGTGCCAGCAGTTACAGGGGGCGATCCTACGAGCAGTACTTC.